These T cell receptor beta chains were read from a single sample in a study of human T cells and chemical hapten exposure. One entry per CDR3 protein results from TCRdb running MiXCR on the 5' RACE reads. The table has 110,000 to 150,000 distinct CDR3 sequences, 4.1% seen once. The origin of the receptors is a female donor in good health. Each CDR3 is given with its conserved first and last residue. The order of the fields is V gene, D gene, clone size, J gene, CDR3 protein, CDR3 DNA. A D gene is named only where the DNA matches it firmly. Where a row states a size, it is once, few, many or the class of an expanded clone; other rows omit it.

v_gene: TRBV9
d_gene: -
abundance: many
j_gene: TRBJ2-1
CDR3aa: CASSVAPTGLGLHEQFF
CDR3nt: TGTGCCAGCAGCGTAGCCCCGACAGGCCTGGGGCTACATGAGCAGTTCTTC

v_gene: TRBV28
d_gene: -
abundance: many
j_gene: TRBJ1-6
CDR3aa: CASSSPGNNNSPLHF
CDR3nt: TGTGCCAGCAGTTCCCCGGGGAACAACAATTCACCCCTCCACTTT

v_gene: TRBV3-1
d_gene: TRBD1
abundance: many
j_gene: TRBJ1-2
CDR3aa: CASSFPSGTGFGYTF
CDR3nt: TGTGCCAGCAGCTTTCCCTCCGGGACAGGGTTTGGCTACACCTTC

v_gene: TRBV10-3
d_gene: -
abundance: -
j_gene: TRBJ2-3
CDR3aa: CAISGQEFGTDTQYF
CDR3nt: TGTGCCATCAGTGGACAGGAGTTTGGCACAGATACGCAGTATTTT

v_gene: TRBV2
d_gene: -
abundance: many
j_gene: TRBJ2-2
CDR3aa: CAGGYHTGELFF
CDR3nt: TGTGCCGGGGGGTATCACACCGGGGAGCTGTTTTTT

v_gene: TRBV5-1
d_gene: TRBD2
abundance: many
j_gene: TRBJ2-1
CDR3aa: CASSLRTSGSISYNEQFF
CDR3nt: TGCGCCAGCAGCTTACGGACTAGCGGTAGTATCTCCTACAATGAGCAGTTCTTC

v_gene: TRBV4-2
d_gene: -
abundance: many
j_gene: TRBJ1-5
CDR3aa: CASSHGLVGRGGEPQHF
CDR3nt: TGTGCCAGCAGCCATGGCTTAGTGGGGAGAGGAGGGGAGCCCCAGCATTTT

v_gene: TRBV18
d_gene: -
abundance: few
j_gene: TRBJ1-2
CDR3aa: CASSPGILEGNYGYTF
CDR3nt: TGTGCCAGCTCACCAGGGATCCTCGAGGGGAACTATGGCTACACCTTC

v_gene: TRBV5-4
d_gene: -
abundance: few
j_gene: TRBJ2-5
CDR3aa: CASSLDPQETQYF
CDR3nt: TGTGCCAGCAGCTTGGACCCCCAAGAGACCCAGTACTTC

v_gene: TRBV5-1
d_gene: -
abundance: many
j_gene: TRBJ1-1
CDR3aa: CASSLGGAGTEAFF
CDR3nt: TGCGCCAGCAGCTTGGGGGGGGCCGGCACTGAAGCTTTCTTT

v_gene: TRBV19
d_gene: TRBD1
abundance: few
j_gene: TRBJ1-5
CDR3aa: CASSLLFGTGGRGNQPQHF
CDR3nt: TGTGCCAGTAGTCTCCTTTTCGGGACAGGGGGTAGGGGCAATCAGCCCCAGCATTTT

v_gene: TRBV5-1
d_gene: -
abundance: many
j_gene: TRBJ2-7
CDR3aa: CASSLGSFIYYEQYF
CDR3nt: TGCGCCAGCAGCTTGGGCAGCTTCATTTACTACGAGCAGTACTTC

v_gene: TRBV29-1
d_gene: -
abundance: few
j_gene: TRBJ2-7
CDR3aa: CSVEGAYEQYF
CDR3nt: TGCAGCGTTGAGGGGGCTTACGAGCAGTACTTC

v_gene: TRBV20-1
d_gene: -
abundance: many
j_gene: TRBJ1-3
CDR3aa: CSDLQGYEGNTIYF
CDR3nt: TGCAGTGATTTACAGGGTTACGAGGGAAACACCATATATTTT

v_gene: TRBV27
d_gene: TRBD2
abundance: many
j_gene: TRBJ2-1
CDR3aa: CASSLLAISGGDNEQFF
CDR3nt: TGTGCCAGCAGTTTATTAGCGATCAGCGGGGGGGACAATGAGCAGTTCTTC

v_gene: TRBV28
d_gene: TRBD2
abundance: many
j_gene: TRBJ2-1
CDR3aa: CASSPVAGGHNEQFF
CDR3nt: TGTGCCAGCAGCCCAGTAGCGGGGGGCCACAATGAGCAGTTCTTC

v_gene: TRBV13
d_gene: TRBD2
abundance: many
j_gene: TRBJ2-5
CDR3aa: CASSSPSGGLGSETQYF
CDR3nt: TGTGCCAGCAGCTCCCCTAGCGGGGGACTTGGGTCAGAGACCCAGTACTTC

v_gene: TRBV9
d_gene: TRBD1
abundance: many
j_gene: TRBJ2-7
CDR3aa: CASSVFWTGGEQYF
CDR3nt: TGTGCCAGCAGCGTATTTTGGACAGGGGGCGAGCAGTACTTC

v_gene: TRBV2
d_gene: -
abundance: few
j_gene: TRBJ1-6
CDR3aa: CASSLGPTNSPLHF
CDR3nt: TGTGCCAGCAGTCTAGGACCCACCAATTCACCCCTCCACTTT

v_gene: TRBV29-1
d_gene: -
abundance: many
j_gene: TRBJ1-4
CDR3aa: CSVGQDGTNEKLFF
CDR3nt: TGCAGCGTTGGACAGGATGGAACTAATGAAAAACTGTTTTTT

v_gene: TRBV20-1
d_gene: TRBD1
abundance: -
j_gene: TRBJ1-5
CDR3aa: CSARATTGGAQPQHF
CDR3nt: TGCAGTGCTAGAGCCACGACAGGGGGCGCTCAGCCCCAGCATTTT

v_gene: TRBV12-3/TRBV12-4
d_gene: -
abundance: many
j_gene: TRBJ2-7
CDR3aa: CASSSQTGRTYEQYF
CDR3nt: TGTGCCAGCAGTTCTCAGACAGGGAGGACCTACGAGCAGTACTTC

v_gene: TRBV7-2
d_gene: -
abundance: many
j_gene: TRBJ1-4
CDR3aa: CASSLDRGATNEKLFF
CDR3nt: TGTGCCAGCAGCTTAGATAGGGGCGCAACTAATGAAAAACTGTTTTTT

v_gene: TRBV7-3
d_gene: -
abundance: many
j_gene: TRBJ2-5
CDR3aa: CASSLYGPSSLLETQYF
CDR3nt: TGTGCCAGCAGCTTATACGGCCCCTCTAGCTTACTGGAGACCCAGTACTTC

v_gene: TRBV28
d_gene: -
abundance: many
j_gene: TRBJ2-7
CDR3aa: CASRRTEVGEQYF
CDR3nt: TGTGCCAGCAGACGGACCGAAGTGGGAGAGCAGTACTTC